Listed below are T cell receptor beta chains from one sample, sequenced in a study of T cell responses to AZD1222 COVID-19 vaccine. Profiling relied on immunoSEQ multiplex PCR, and the TCRdb table lists in-frame clones only, not all of them. The repertoire holds 150,000 or so clones, with roughly nine tenths as singletons. The input for sequencing was peripheral blood, taken on day 0 of AZD1222 vaccination. Receptors originate from an adult in good health. Each CDR3 is given with its conserved first and last residue. A D gene is named only where the DNA matches it firmly. Some rows mark clone size as missing; the rest say once, few, many or name a class of expanded clone.

len	d_gene	v_gene	j_gene	abundance	CDR3aa	CDR3nt
14	.	TRBV6-2/TRBV6-3	TRBJ1-2	.	CASTPTGGIYGYTF	TGTGCCAGCACCCCTACGGGCGGCATCTATGGCTACACCTTC
18	TRBD2	TRBV7-9	TRBJ2-3	.	CASSFGLAGGLFTDTQYF	TGTGCCAGCAGCTTCGGACTAGCGGGGGGTCTCTTCACAGATACGCAGTATTTT
11	.	TRBV28	TRBJ2-3	.	CASSATDTQYF	TGTGCCAGCAGTGCCACAGATACGCAGTATTTT
12	.	TRBV3-1/TRBV3-2	TRBJ2-7	.	CASSQVNYEQYF	TGTGCCAGCAGCCAGGTAAACTACGAGCAGTACTTC
14	.	TRBV5-5	TRBJ1-2	.	CASSLAQENYGYTF	TGTGCCAGCAGCTTGGCACAGGAAAACTATGGCTACACCTTC
14	.	TRBV15	TRBJ2-1	.	CATSGQARGIEQFF	TGTGCCACCAGCGGTCAAGCCCGGGGGATTGAGCAGTTCTTC
14	TRBD1	TRBV4-1	TRBJ1-5	.	CASSLWTGDQPQHF	TGCGCCAGCAGCCTATGGACAGGGGATCAGCCCCAGCATTTT
11	TRBD1	TRBV12-3/TRBV12-4	TRBJ1-2	.	CASSIGQGYTF	TGTGCCAGCAGTATAGGACAGGGGTACACCTTC
15	TRBD1	TRBV15	TRBJ1-2	.	CATSSKIGTGARYTF	TGTGCCACCAGCAGTAAAATAGGGACAGGGGCGCGCTACACCTTC
17	.	TRBV18	TRBJ2-6	once	CASSPVAGVSGANVLTF	TGTGCCAGCTCACCAGTGGCCGGGGTCTCTGGGGCCAACGTCCTGACTTTC
14	.	TRBV5-1	TRBJ1-1	.	CASRPAGRNTEAFF	TGCGCCAGCAGGCCGGCGGGCAGGAACACTGAAGCTTTCTTT
15	TRBD2	TRBV24-1	TRBJ2-1	many	CATSEKGLEVNEQFF	TGTGCCACCAGTGAAAAGGGACTAGAAGTAAATGAGCAGTTCTTC
17	TRBD2	TRBV5-1	TRBJ2-7	.	CASSPQGTSGIFYEQYF	TGCGCCAGCAGCCCTCAAGGGACTAGCGGGATCTTCTACGAGCAGTACTTC
17	TRBD2	TRBV24-1	TRBJ2-1	.	CATSDPGLAVSYNEQFF	TGTGCCACCAGTGACCCGGGACTAGCTGTCTCCTACAATGAGCAGTTCTTC
13	.	TRBV24-1	TRBJ1-1	.	CATSDHGNTEAFF	TGTGCCACCAGTGACCACGGGAACACTGAAGCTTTCTTT
14	.	TRBV10-3	TRBJ2-7	.	CAISGSAFSYEQYF	TGTGCCATCAGTGGTTCGGCCTTCTCCTACGAGCAGTACTTC
15	.	TRBV3-1/TRBV3-2	TRBJ1-6	.	CAARTASSYNSPLHF	TGTGCCGCGAGGACCGCGAGCTCCTATAATTCACCCCTCCACTTT
12	.	TRBV10-1	TRBJ2-1	.	CASRGVGNEQFF	TGCGCCAGCAGGGGGGTGGGCAATGAGCAGTTCTTC
17	TRBD2	TRBV11-2	TRBJ2-1	.	CASSSGRLAGGYNEQFF	TGTGCCAGCAGCTCCGGTAGGCTAGCGGGAGGGTACAATGAGCAGTTCTTC
12	.	TRBV28	TRBJ1-2	.	CASRGLVYGYTF	TGTGCCAGCAGGGGATTGGTCTATGGCTACACCTTC
16	.	TRBV7-6	TRBJ1-4	few	CASSHPVGGTNEKLFF	TGTGCCAGCAGCCACCCGGTTGGGGGGACTAATGAAAAACTGTTTTTT
17	TRBD2	TRBV7-2	TRBJ2-7	.	CASSLSPSGAPSDEQYF	TGTGCCAGCAGCTTGTCGCCTAGCGGGGCCCCTAGCGACGAGCAGTACTTC
16	TRBD2	TRBV5-1	TRBJ2-3	.	CASSLAAGVNRDTQYF	TGCGCCAGCAGTTTGGCGGCGGGGGTAAATAGGGATACGCAGTATTTT
14	TRBD2	TRBV27	TRBJ2-7	.	CASSLGLAGVEQYF	TGTGCCAGCAGTTTAGGGCTAGCGGGAGTCGAGCAGTACTTC
13	.	TRBV7-7	TRBJ1-1	.	CASSLVEGTEAFF	TGTGCCAGCAGCTTAGTCGAAGGTACTGAAGCTTTCTTT
15	TRBD2	TRBV28	TRBJ2-2	few	CATTSGRVEAGELFF	TGTGCCACTACTAGCGGGAGGGTTGAAGCCGGGGAGCTGTTTTTT
14	TRBD2	TRBV9	TRBJ2-7	.	CASSTSGGSYEQYF	TGTGCCAGCTCTACTAGCGGAGGCTCCTACGAGCAGTACTTC
12	TRBD1	TRBV29-1	TRBJ1-2	.	CSARGQGQTGTF	TGCAGCGCCCGGGGACAGGGACAAACGGGCACCTTC
14	.	TRBV9	TRBJ2-7	.	CASSVEGSTYEQYF	TGTGCCAGCAGCGTAGAGGGATCCACCTACGAGCAGTACTTC
13	.	TRBV12-3/TRBV12-4	TRBJ1-2	once	CASRPTEVYGYTF	TGTGCCAGCAGGCCGACGGAGGTCTATGGCTACACCTTC
12	.	TRBV6-2/TRBV6-3	TRBJ1-1	few	CASSYSGAEAFF	TGTGCCAGCAGTTACTCTGGGGCTGAAGCTTTCTTT